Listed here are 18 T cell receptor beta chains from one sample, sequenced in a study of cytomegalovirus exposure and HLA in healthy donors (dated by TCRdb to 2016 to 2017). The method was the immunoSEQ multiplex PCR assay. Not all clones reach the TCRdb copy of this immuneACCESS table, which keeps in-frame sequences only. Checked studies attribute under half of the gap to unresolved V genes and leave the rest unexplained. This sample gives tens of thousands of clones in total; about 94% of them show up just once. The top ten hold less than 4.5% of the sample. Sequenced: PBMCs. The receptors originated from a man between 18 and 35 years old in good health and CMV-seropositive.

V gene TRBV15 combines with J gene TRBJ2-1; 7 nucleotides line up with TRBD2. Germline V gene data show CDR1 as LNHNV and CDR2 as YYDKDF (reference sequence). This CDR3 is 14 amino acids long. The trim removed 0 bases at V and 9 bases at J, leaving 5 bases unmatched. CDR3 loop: CATSRERELGEQFF. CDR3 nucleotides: TGTGCCACCAGCAGAGAGCGGGAGTTAGGTGAGCAGTTCTTC.

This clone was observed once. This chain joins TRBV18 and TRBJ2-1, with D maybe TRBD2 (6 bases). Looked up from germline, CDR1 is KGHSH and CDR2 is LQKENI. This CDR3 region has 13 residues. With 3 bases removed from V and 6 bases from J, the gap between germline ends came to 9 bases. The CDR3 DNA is TGTGCCAGCTCACCGGGACTTTCCAATGAGCAGTTCTTC. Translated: CASSPGLSNEQFF.

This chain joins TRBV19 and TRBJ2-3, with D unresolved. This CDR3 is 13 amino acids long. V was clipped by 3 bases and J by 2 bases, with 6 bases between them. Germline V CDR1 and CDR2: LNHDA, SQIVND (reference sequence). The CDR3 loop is CASSISVTDTQYF. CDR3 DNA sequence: TGTGCCAGTAGTATTTCCGTCACAGATACGCAGTATTTT.

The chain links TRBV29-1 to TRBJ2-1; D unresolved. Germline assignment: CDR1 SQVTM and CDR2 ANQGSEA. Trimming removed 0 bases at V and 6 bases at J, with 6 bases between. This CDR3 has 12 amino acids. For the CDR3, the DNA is TGCAGCGTTGAAGATAACGGCAATGAGCAGTTCTTC. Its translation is CSVEDNGNEQFF.

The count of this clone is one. CDR3 sequence reads: CASSQDRGREDSPLHF. DNA of the CDR3: TGCGCCAGCAGCCAAGATCGAGGCAGGGAGGATTCACCCCTCCACTTT. The J gene is TRBJ1-6, the V gene TRBV4-1; TRBD1 is a possible D gene (5 bases). CDR3 length equals 16 residues. Germline CDR1 and CDR2: MGHRA and YSYEKL. Trimming cost V 0 bases and J 8 bases, with 14 bases left between them.

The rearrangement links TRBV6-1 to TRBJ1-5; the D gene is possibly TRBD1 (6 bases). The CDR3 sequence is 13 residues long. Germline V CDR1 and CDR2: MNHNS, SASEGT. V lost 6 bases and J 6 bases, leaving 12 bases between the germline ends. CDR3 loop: CASSRGAVQPQHF. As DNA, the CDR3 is TGTGCCAGCAGCAGGGGCGCAGTTCAGCCCCAGCATTTT.

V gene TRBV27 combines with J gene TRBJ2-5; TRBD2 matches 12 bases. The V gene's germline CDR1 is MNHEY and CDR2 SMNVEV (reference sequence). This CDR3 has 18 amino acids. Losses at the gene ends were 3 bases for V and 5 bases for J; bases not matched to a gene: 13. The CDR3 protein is CASSLSGTRLAGEETQYF. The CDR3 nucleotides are TGTGCCAGCAGTTTGTCCGGAACCAGACTAGCGGGAGAGGAGACCCAGTACTTC.

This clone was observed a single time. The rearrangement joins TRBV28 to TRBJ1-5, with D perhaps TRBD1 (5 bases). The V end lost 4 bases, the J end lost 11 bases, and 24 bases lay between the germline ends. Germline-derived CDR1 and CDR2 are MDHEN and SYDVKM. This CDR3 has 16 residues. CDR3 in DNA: TGTGCCAGCAGTTCGACACAACAGGCTATGGGTGCGTCCCAGCATTTT. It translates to CASSSTQQAMGASQHF.

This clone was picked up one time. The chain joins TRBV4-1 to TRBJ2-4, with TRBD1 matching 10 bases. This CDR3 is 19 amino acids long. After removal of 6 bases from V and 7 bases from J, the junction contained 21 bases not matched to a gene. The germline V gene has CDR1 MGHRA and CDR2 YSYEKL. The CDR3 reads CASSVEERDRGLVGNIQYF. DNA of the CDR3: TGCGCCAGCAGTGTTGAGGAACGGGACAGGGGCCTAGTTGGTAACATTCAGTACTTC.

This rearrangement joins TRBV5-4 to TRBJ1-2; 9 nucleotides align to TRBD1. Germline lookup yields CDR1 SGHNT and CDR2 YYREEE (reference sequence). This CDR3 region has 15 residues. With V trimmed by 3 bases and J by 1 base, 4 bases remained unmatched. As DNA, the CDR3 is TGTGCCAGCAGCTCAGGGACAGGGTTTAACTATGGCTACACCTTC. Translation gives CASSSGTGFNYGYTF.

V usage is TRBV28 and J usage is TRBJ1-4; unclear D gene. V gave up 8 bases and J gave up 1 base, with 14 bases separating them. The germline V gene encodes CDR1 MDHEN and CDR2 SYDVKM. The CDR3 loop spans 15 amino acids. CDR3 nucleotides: TGTGCCAGCCTTTCCGGGATGGGAACTAATGAAAAACTGTTTTTT. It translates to CASLSGMGTNEKLFF.

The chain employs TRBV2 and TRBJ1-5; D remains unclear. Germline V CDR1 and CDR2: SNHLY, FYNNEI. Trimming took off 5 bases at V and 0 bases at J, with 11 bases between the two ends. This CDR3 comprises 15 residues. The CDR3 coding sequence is TGTGCCAGCAGTTTCGACGGGTATAGCAATCAGCCCCAGCATTTT. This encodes CASSFDGYSNQPQHF.

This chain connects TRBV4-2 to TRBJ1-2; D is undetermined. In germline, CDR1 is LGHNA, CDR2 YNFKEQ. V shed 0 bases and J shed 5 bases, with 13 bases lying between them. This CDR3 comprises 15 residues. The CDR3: CASSQDLTEEYGYTF. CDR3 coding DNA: TGTGCCAGCAGCCAAGATCTAACAGAAGAGTATGGCTACACCTTC.

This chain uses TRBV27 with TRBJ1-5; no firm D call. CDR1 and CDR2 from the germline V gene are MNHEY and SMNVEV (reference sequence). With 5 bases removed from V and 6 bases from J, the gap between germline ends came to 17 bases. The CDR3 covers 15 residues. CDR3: CASSPPGPPPQPQHF. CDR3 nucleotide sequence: TGTGCCAGCAGTCCCCCTGGCCCTCCACCTCAGCCCCAGCATTTT.

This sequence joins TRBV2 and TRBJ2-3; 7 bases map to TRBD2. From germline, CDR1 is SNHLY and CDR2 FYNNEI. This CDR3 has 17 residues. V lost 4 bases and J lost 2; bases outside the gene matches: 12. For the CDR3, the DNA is TGTGCCAGCAGTGGAAGTCGGGAGGCGGGGCTCACAGATACGCAGTATTTT. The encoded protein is CASSGSREAGLTDTQYF.

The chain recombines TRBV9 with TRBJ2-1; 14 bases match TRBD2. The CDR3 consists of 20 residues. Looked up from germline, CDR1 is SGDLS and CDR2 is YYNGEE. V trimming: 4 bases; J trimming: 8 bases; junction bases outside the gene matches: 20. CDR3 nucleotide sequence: TGTGCCAGCAGCCACCCTCGGGGGTACAGCGGACTAGCGGGAGGCTATGAGCAGTTCTTC. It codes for CASSHPRGYSGLAGGYEQFF.

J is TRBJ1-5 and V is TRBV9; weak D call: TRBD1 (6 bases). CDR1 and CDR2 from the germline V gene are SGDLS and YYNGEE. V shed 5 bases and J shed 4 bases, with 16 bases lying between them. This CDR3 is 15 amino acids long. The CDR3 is CASRDNTGPNQPQHF. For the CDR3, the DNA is TGTGCCAGCAGGGACAATACAGGGCCGAATCAGCCCCAGCATTTT.

The CDR3: CASSNRVRETQYF. The DNA of the CDR3 is TGTGCCAGCAGTAACAGGGTTCGGGAGACCCAGTACTTC. V usage is TRBV2 and J usage is TRBJ2-5; a weak D match, TRBD1 (6 bases). Germline V gene data show CDR1 as SNHLY and CDR2 as FYNNEI. V lost 5 bases, J lost 5 bases, and 12 bases lay in between. The CDR3 has 13 residues.